What follows are 19 T cell receptor beta chains derived from one specimen sequenced in a study of T cells after yellow fever vaccination. TCRdb reprocessed the 5' RACE reads with MiXCR, giving one entry per CDR3 protein. The sample includes hundreds of thousands of distinct CDR3 sequences, about 3.5% seen only once; the top ten take about 25%. The sequences come from PBMCs, collected on the day of the yellow fever booster vaccination. These TCRs come from a man between 18 and 29 years old who received the YFV17D yellow fever vaccine.

This clonotype showed up many times. The rearrangement uses TRBV7-9 and TRBJ1-2; TRBD1 matches at 7 bases. The CDR3 runs 13 residues. V was clipped by 8 bases and J by 4 bases; unmatched bases: 7. Per germline, CDR1 SEHNR and CDR2 FQNEAQ (reference sequence). The CDR3 spells CASLPGQIYGYTF. The CDR3 nucleotides read TGTGCCAGCTTACCGGGACAGATCTATGGCTACACCTTC.

The chain combines TRBV3-1 with TRBJ1-2; 8 bases fit TRBD1. The CDR3 consists of 14 residues. Germline V lookup: CDR1 LGHDT, CDR2 YNNKEL (reference sequence). The J segment lost 4 bases and the V segment lost 0 bases, leaving 1 base of the junction unmatched. The chain's CDR3 is CASSQEQGGYGYTF. DNA for the CDR3: TGTGCCAGCAGCCAAGAACAGGGGGGCTATGGCTACACCTTC.

This clonotype was recorded a few times. The CDR3 DNA reads TGTGCCAGCAGCTTAGATCGGGCAGGCTTAAGGGGCTACACCTTC. Translated: CASSLDRAGLRGYTF. The chain couples TRBV7-2 to TRBJ1-2, with D hard to call. The CDR3 covers 15 residues. Germline CDR1 is SGHTA and CDR2 is FQGNSA. V lost 1 base and J 8 bases, leaving 17 bases between the germline ends.

In its sample, this clonotype was seen many times. The rearrangement uses TRBV12-3 or TRBV12-4 and TRBJ2-7; tentatively, D is TRBD2 (6 bases). The CDR3 is 14 amino acids. The V end was cut by 4 bases, the J end by 4 bases, with 14 bases between. The CDR3 spells CASSSYGTDYEQYF. The DNA for the CDR3 is TGTGCCAGCAGTTCCTACGGGACTGATTACGAGCAGTACTTC.

In this sample, this clonotype turned up a few times. The chain combines TRBV4-3 with TRBJ2-2, with TRBD1 matching over 7 bases. The germline V gene has CDR1 LGHNA and CDR2 YSLEER. The CDR3 covers 15 residues. V was clipped by 1 base and J by 4 bases; unmatched bases: 3. The CDR3 nucleotides read TGCGCCAGCAGCCAAGGGACAGGTCCCACCGGGGAGCTGTTTTTT. This encodes CASSQGTGPTGELFF.

With respect to this clonotype: One end of the junction fails to match germline, which may point to a read error. The chain couples TRBV5-1 to TRBJ1-3; D perhaps matches TRBD1 (6 bases). CDR1 and CDR2 from the germline V gene are SGHRS and YFSETQ. The CDR3 has 15 amino acids. This CDR3 is CASSLSGGGGKTIYF. The CDR3 DNA reads as TGCGCCAGCAGCTTGTCCGGGGGCGGTGGAAAGACCATATATTTT.

This clonotype was counted between two and nine times. J is TRBJ1-1 and V is TRBV10-3; D gene uncertain. The germline V and J ends were trimmed by 8 bases and 6 bases, with 19 bases remaining between them. The CDR3 sequence is 14 residues long. The V gene's germline CDR1 is ENHRY and CDR2 SYGVKD. This CDR3 reads CAIASRTTTAEAFF. Written as DNA, the CDR3 is TGTGCCATCGCAAGCCGAACCACGACGGCTGAAGCTTTCTTT.

The chain combines TRBV6-1 with TRBJ1-2; the D is unclear. The CDR3 covers 13 residues. Trimming removed 3 bases from V and 3 bases from J, with 8 bases in between. Germline V gives CDR1 MNHNS, CDR2 SASEGT. CDR3 sequence: CASSDLGDYGYTF. CDR3 coding DNA: TGTGCCAGCAGTGACCTCGGCGACTATGGCTACACCTTC.

There are a few counts of this clonotype. The chain uses TRBV7-3 and TRBJ1-1, with a possible D match to TRBD1 (5 bases). Between the trimmed V and J ends, which lost 5 bases and 0 bases, there was a span of 10 bases. The CDR3 consists of 14 residues. Germline lookup yields CDR1 SGHTA and CDR2 FQGTGA. The CDR3 protein is CASSPGGVNTEAFF. The CDR3 DNA reads as TGTGCCAGCAGCCCGGGAGGGGTGAACACTGAAGCTTTCTTT.

This clonotype was found a few times. One junction end disagrees with the germline gene, perhaps due to a read error. This chain joins TRBV7-6 and TRBJ1-5; D possibly corresponds to TRBD1 (6 bases). The germline V gene has CDR1 SGHVS and CDR2 FNYEAQ. The CDR3 runs 16 residues. CDR3 in amino acids: CASSLAGAGGNQPQHF. DNA for the CDR3: TGTGCCAGCAGCCTAGCAGGGGCCGGGGGCAATCAGCCCCAGCATTTT.

This chain uses TRBV12-3 or TRBV12-4 with TRBJ2-5, with 12 bases identical to TRBD1. This CDR3 contains 17 residues. The ends lost 5 bases at V and 5 bases at J; junction bases unmatched: 12. Here the CDR3 reads CASSPPRGTGGDETQYF. CDR3 DNA sequence: TGTGCCAGCAGTCCGCCGAGGGGGACAGGGGGCGACGAGACCCAGTACTTC.

Here the CDR3 DNA reads TGTGCCTGGACTAAAAGGGACATGAGCTCCTACGAGCAGTACTTC. Its translation: CAWTKRDMSSYEQYF. The chain combines TRBV30 with TRBJ2-7; tentative D call: TRBD1 (6 bases). Trimming stripped 4 bases from V and 0 bases from J, with 16 bases between. Looked up from germline, CDR1 is GTSNPN and CDR2 is SVGIG (reference sequence). The CDR3 runs 15 residues. The whole variable domain, filled in from reference TRBV30 and TRBJ2-7, reads SQTIHQWPATLVQPVGSPLSLECTVEGTSNPNLYWYRQAAGRGLQLLFYSVGIGQISSEVPQNLSASRPQDRQFILSSKKLLLSDSGFYLCAWTKRDMSSYEQYFGPGTRLTVT.

This clonotype was counted many times. V is TRBV12-3 or TRBV12-4 and J is TRBJ1-5; the match to TRBD1 covers 11 bases. The CDR3 consists of 15 residues. J lost 5 bases, V lost 5 bases, and 5 bases had no gene match. For the CDR3, the DNA is TGTGCCAGCAGTACGGACAGGGGGCTCGATCAGCCCCAGCATTTT. It encodes CASSTDRGLDQPQHF.

The chain carries TRBV18 and TRBJ2-4; 7 bases map to TRBD2. The length of the CDR3 is 18 residues. CDR1 KGHSH and CDR2 LQKENI come from the germline V gene. Trimming cost V 0 bases and J 2 bases; bases outside gene matches: 10. For the CDR3, the DNA is TGTGCCAGCTCACCACCACAAAATCGGGGGGTCTCCAAAAACATTCAGTACTTC. Residues: CASSPPQNRGVSKNIQYF.

The sample holds many counts of this clonotype. The V gene is TRBV7-8, the J gene TRBJ2-1; 9 nucleotides match TRBD2. The V gene's germline CDR1 is SGHVS and CDR2 FQNEAQ. The CDR3 is 15 amino acids. V shed 5 bases, J shed 7 bases, and the junction held 9 bases outside the gene matches. The CDR3 DNA follows: TGTGCCAGCAGCATTAGCGGGGGTGTGTGGAATGAGCAGTTCTTC. Its translation: CASSISGGVWNEQFF.

Only a few counts were recorded for this clonotype. The V call is TRBV20-1, the J call TRBJ1-1, with D possibly matching TRBD1 (6 bases). Trimming pared 3 bases from V and 6 bases from J, leaving 11 bases between. This CDR3 has 12 residues. The V gene's germline CDR1 is DFQATT and CDR2 SNEGSKA (reference sequence). The chain's CDR3 is CSARVGGAEAFF. Here the CDR3 DNA reads TGCAGTGCTAGGGTCGGGGGCGCTGAAGCTTTCTTT.

This clonotype was observed many times. This chain connects TRBV4-1 to TRBJ2-3; D is perhaps TRBD2 (6 bases). The V end lost 1 base, the J end lost 0 bases, and 11 bases lay between the germline ends. The CDR3 spans 16 residues. Germline CDR1 reads MGHRA; CDR2 reads YSYEKL. The CDR3 bases are TGCGCCAGCAGCCAAGCTCTTGCGGGGAGCACAGATACGCAGTATTTT. Translating gives CASSQALAGSTDTQYF.

This clonotype was observed at least ten times. V usage is TRBV7-8 and J usage is TRBJ2-7; weak D call: TRBD2 (6 bases). V gave up 5 bases and J gave up 7 bases, with 18 bases separating them. CDR3 length: 14 residues. CDR1 is SGHVS, CDR2 FQNEAQ, per germline. The chain's CDR3 is CASSPLTPAGEQYV. CDR3 in DNA: TGTGCCAGCAGCCCACTTACGCCGGCGGGGGAGCAGTACGTC.

The chain combines TRBV25-1 with TRBJ2-1, with 10 bases identical to TRBD2. V dropped 3 bases and J dropped 5; count of bases not matched to a gene: 7. CDR1 and CDR2 from the germline V gene are MGHDK and SYGVNS. The length of the CDR3 is 16 residues. Here the CDR3 DNA reads TGTGCCAGCAGTGATCCTACTAGCGGGGATAACAATGAGCAGTTCTTC. Translating it yields CASSDPTSGDNNEQFF.